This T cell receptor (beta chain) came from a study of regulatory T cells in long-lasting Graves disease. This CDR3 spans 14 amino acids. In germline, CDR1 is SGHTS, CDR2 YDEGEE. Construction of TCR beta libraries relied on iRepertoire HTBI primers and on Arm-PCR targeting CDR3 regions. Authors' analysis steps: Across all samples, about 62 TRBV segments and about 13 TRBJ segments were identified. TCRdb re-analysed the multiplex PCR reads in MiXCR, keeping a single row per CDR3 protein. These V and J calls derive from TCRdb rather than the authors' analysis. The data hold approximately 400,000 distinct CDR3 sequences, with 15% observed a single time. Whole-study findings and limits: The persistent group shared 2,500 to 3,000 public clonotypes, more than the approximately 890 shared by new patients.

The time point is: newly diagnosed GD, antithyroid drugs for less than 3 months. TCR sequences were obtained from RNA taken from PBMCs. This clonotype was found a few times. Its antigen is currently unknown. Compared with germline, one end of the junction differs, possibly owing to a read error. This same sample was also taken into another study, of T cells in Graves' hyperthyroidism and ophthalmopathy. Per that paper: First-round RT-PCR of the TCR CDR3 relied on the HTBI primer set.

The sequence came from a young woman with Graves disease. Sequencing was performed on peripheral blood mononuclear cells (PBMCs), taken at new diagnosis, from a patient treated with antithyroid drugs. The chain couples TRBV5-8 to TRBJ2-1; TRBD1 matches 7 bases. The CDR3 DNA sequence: TGTGCCGGCAGCAGGACAGGAGGATACAATGAGCAGTTCTTC. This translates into CAGSRTGGYNEQFF.